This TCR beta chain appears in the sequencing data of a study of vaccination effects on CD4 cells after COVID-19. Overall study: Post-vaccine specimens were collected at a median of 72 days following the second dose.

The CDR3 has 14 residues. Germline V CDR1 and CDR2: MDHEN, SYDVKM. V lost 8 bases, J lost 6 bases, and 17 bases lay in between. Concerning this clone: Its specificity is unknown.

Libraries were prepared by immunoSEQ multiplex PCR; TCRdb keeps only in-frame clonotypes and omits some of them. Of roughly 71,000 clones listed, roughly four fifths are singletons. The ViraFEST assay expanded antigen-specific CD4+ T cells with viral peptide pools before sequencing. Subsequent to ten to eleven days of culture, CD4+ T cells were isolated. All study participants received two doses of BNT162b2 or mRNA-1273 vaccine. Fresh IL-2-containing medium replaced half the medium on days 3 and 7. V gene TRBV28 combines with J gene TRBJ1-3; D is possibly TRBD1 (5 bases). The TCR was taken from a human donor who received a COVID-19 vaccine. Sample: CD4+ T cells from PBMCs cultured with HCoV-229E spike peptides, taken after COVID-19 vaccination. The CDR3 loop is CASRGGGEENTIYF. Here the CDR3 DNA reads TGTGCCAGCCGGGGAGGAGGGGAAGAAAACACCATATATTTT.